This TCR beta chain was recorded in a study of TET2 disruption in CD19-targeted CAR T cells (dated by TCRdb to the late 2010s). About the study as a whole: The number of samples was determined by the original clinical trial design and by which samples were available, and no additional inclusion criteria were applied. The paper as a whole reports these results and caveats: The conclusions drawn about the patient's CAR T cells were based on extensive analysis of just one subject.

The sample's treatment or condition label is to be understood as: autologous CTL019 cells: CD19 CAR with 4-1BB and CD3 zeta domains. TCR zeta and 4-1BB costimulatory signaling domains were built into the CD19 CAR. Leukapheresis was used to collect the T cells for CTL019 manufacturing from peripheral blood. The DNeasy Blood and Tissue Kit was used to extract genomic DNA from pre-infusion T cells, peripheral blood, or sorted post-infusion T cells. Comment on this clone: What antigen it recognizes has not been identified.

Deep sequencing of the TCR beta chain was done using the immunoSEQ assay. Concerning the study's data processing: Only productive TCR beta rearrangements were used to calculate clonotype frequencies. TCRdb holds this immuneACCESS table with in-frame rearrangements only. Some clones are missing; in checked studies, unresolved V genes explain under half, and the rest has no known cause. D and trimming come from the DNA, and the V and J calls and clone size come from that table. This sample's table has entries for around 30,000 clones. The top ten hold 1.5% to 2% of the sample. The TCR was taken from a man between 65 and 85 years old with chronic lymphocytic leukemia. Here the sequenced sample was CD8- CAR+ T cells sorted from cultured blood T cells, taken for CD19 CAR T cell therapy. The meaning of the sample's cell subset or site label: CD8-negative CAR-positive T cells from the infusion product.

For the CDR3, the sequence is CASSRTGGQETQYF. Incomplete CDR3 DNA: TGTGCCAGCAGCCGGACAGGGGGTCAAGAGACC. Recombination linked TRBV11-2 to TRBJ2-5, and 10 junction bases match TRBD1. Read data end 3 residues before the CDR3 end; the end is taken from the germline J gene. The germline V gene provides CDR1 SGHAT and CDR2 FQNNGV. The CDR3 contains 14 residues, cysteine and phenylalanine counted. Of the CDR3's DNA, 33 bases were read; they are in frame from base 1. V trim: 5 bases; J trim: 2 bases; unmatched bases: 2.